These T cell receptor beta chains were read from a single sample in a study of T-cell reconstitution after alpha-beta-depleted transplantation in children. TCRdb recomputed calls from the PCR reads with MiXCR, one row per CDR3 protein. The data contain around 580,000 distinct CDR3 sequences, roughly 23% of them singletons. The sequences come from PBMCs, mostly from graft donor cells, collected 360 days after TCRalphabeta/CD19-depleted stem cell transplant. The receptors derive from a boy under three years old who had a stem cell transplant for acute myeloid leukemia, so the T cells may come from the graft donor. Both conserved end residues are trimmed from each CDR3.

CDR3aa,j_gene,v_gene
ASSFYRRDQETQH,TRBJ2-5,TRBV7-2
RPGRGNTEAF,TRBJ1-1,TRBV20-1
ASSWDSGTAF,TRBJ1-1,TRBV7-9
AISVDTDYEQY,TRBJ2-7,TRBV10-3
ASRLKGNTIY,TRBJ1-3,TRBV12-3/TRBV12-4
ATSDDDPFNYGYT,TRBJ1-2,TRBV24-1
ASTSTDHRDVYGYT,TRBJ1-2,TRBV6-1
ASSLMSSTGELF,TRBJ2-2,TRBV27
ASSQGHASGANVLT,TRBJ2-6,TRBV5-1
ASGLVNSGTQY,TRBJ2-3,TRBV12-5
SARGIDGYT,TRBJ1-2,TRBV20-1
SARLPGGGGGEQF,TRBJ2-1,TRBV20-1
ASTLNMGETQY,TRBJ2-5,TRBV11-2
ASSGGKTGAGYT,TRBJ1-2,TRBV9
ASSLGSGGAHETQY,TRBJ2-5,TRBV11-2
ASSPGTVYNSPLH,TRBJ1-6,TRBV7-2
ASSLGPSRAAKQPQH,TRBJ1-5,TRBV5-8
ASSFDGGTDTQY,TRBJ2-3,TRBV27
ASSQEPREGTQY,TRBJ2-3,TRBV4-2
ASAYSGSNQPQH,TRBJ1-5,TRBV12-3/TRBV12-4
ASSYYIAGVGETQY,TRBJ2-5,TRBV6-5
ASSAIDRLAPRETQY,TRBJ2-5,TRBV7-8
ASSFVGRRETQY,TRBJ2-5,TRBV6-5
ASSYATEYQETQY,TRBJ2-5,TRBV6-5
ASSLGLAGPWDEQF,TRBJ2-1,TRBV12-3/TRBV12-4
ASSLYRGNEQF,TRBJ2-1,TRBV12-3/TRBV12-4
SAKLAGATGELF,TRBJ2-2,TRBV20-1
ASSAWGGRGNEQF,TRBJ2-1,TRBV28
SARGVGTEAF,TRBJ1-1,TRBV20-1
ASTRGFYTGELF,TRBJ2-2,TRBV12-3/TRBV12-4
ASKMGVANTGELF,TRBJ2-2,TRBV7-2
ASSFDPPRQTDTQY,TRBJ2-3,TRBV12-3/TRBV12-4
ASSLGRGLDETQY,TRBJ2-5,TRBV12-3/TRBV12-4
ATSRDRTEAF,TRBJ1-1,TRBV15
SARLAGGSYNEQF,TRBJ2-1,TRBV20-1
ASSLVGKDSPLH,TRBJ1-6,TRBV5-1
ASSPGTGSQY,TRBJ2-3,TRBV7-7
ASLSRTGYTDTQY,TRBJ2-3,TRBV5-5
ASSQDSWGGANYGYT,TRBJ1-2,TRBV4-3
SAYDSPTALRREQY,TRBJ2-7,TRBV20-1
ASSLNPFDRSDTQY,TRBJ2-3,TRBV11-1
ASSLRAGNTGELF,TRBJ2-2,TRBV7-3
ASSLLGLTSNSPLH,TRBJ1-6,TRBV7-8
ASSYSEGAQETQY,TRBJ2-5,TRBV6-5
ATSRGDTWEGTDTQY,TRBJ2-3,TRBV15
ASSPRRGGPHTEAF,TRBJ1-1,TRBV7-8
ASRPSGSYEQY,TRBJ2-7,TRBV11-2
ASTPGLSSGNTIY,TRBJ1-3,TRBV12-3/TRBV12-4
ASSYPGQGRETQY,TRBJ2-5,TRBV6-5
SARGDFSTDTQY,TRBJ2-3,TRBV20-1
ASSEPGVVGNEQF,TRBJ2-1,TRBV25-1
ASSYGWGWTGELF,TRBJ2-2,TRBV6-5
SARETGVKNIQY,TRBJ2-4,TRBV20-1
ASSYSGVGELF,TRBJ2-2,TRBV6-2/TRBV6-3
ASSWDRGELF,TRBJ2-2,TRBV6-2/TRBV6-3
ASSFQGSGETQY,TRBJ2-5,TRBV28
ASSPPGTRSNEQF,TRBJ2-1,TRBV7-2
ASSLAGGGTEAF,TRBJ1-1,TRBV5-1